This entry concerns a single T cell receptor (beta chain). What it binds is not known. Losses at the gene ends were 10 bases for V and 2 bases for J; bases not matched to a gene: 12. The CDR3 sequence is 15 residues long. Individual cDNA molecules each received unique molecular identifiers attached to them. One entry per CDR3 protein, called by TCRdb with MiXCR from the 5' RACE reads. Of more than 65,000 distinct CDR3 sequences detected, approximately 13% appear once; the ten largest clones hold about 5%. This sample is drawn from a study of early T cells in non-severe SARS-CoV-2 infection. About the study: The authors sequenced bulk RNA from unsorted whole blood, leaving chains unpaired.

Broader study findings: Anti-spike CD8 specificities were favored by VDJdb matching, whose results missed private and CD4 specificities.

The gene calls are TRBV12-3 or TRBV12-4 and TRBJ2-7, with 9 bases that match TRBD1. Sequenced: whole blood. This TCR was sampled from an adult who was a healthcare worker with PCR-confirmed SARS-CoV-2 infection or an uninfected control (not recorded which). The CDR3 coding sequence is TGTGCCACCGCCTGGGAGGGACAGGGAGCCTACGAGCAGTACTTC. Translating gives CATAWEGQGAYEQYF.